This TCR beta chain was sequenced in a study of CXCR3-negative and CXCR3-positive naive CD8 T cells. Study-level results: Naive cells that were CXCR3-positive had more hydrophobic TRB CDR3s (compared with CXCR3-negative naive cells). TRBV-TRBJ usage was similar across naive CXCR3 subsets but distinct in memory cells.

Turning to this clonotype: The target antigen is unknown.

Via 5' RACE with UMI labels, TRB cDNA libraries were prepared. TCRdb re-called the 5' RACE reads and gives one entry per CDR3 protein, without DNA. Here the sample table reports 75,000 to 100,000 distinct CDR3 sequences. The CDR3 is 14 amino acids. Germline-derived CDR1 and CDR2 are MDHEN and SYDVKM. Sequencing was performed on naive CXCR3+ CD8+ T cells from blood. Documented subset: CD45RO-CCR7+CD27+CD95- naive CD8+ T cells expressing CXCR3 (TNR3+). The sequence was collected from a human donor in good health. Some clones in this sample may be carry-over from other donors' samples. The chain employs TRBV28 and TRBJ2-4; the D call from TCRdb, TRBD2, cannot be confirmed without DNA. CDR3 loop: CASSLLPLGSSEYF.